This T cell receptor (beta chain) was sequenced during a study of T cell repertoires in cytomegalovirus infection. Study-level information: Both CMV infection and a matching HLA type were indicated by public TCR beta signatures. Study outcomes and limitations: Cumulative public TCR beta family frequency identified carriers of CMV plus the relevant HLA.

This clonotype was counted at least ten times. Antigen: not known. TCRdb processed the reads anew with MiXCR; each CDR3 protein has one entry. This repertoire shows about 260,000 distinct CDR3 sequences, over 8% found once; its top ten account for over 12%. The CDR3 has 15 residues. Per the germline V gene, CDR1 is DFQATT and CDR2 is SNEGSKA (reference sequence). Trimming cost V 0 bases and J 7 bases; bases outside gene matches: 7. This TCR was sampled from a human donor in good health (CMV status not recorded). Some clones in this sample may be carry-over from other donors' samples. Sequencing used PBMCs. The V gene is TRBV20-1, the J gene TRBJ1-3; TRBD1 agrees at 9 bases. The CDR3 protein is CSARDQGQGMNTIYF. DNA for the CDR3: TGCAGTGCTAGAGATCAAGGACAGGGGATGAACACCATATATTTT.